A selection of T cell receptor beta chains follows, all from one sample in a study of cytomegalovirus exposure and HLA in healthy donors. This table comes from immunoSEQ multiplex PCR, and its TCRdb copy is limited to in-frame clones, with some not included. Here the sample spans about 120,000 clones, around 77% being singletons. The material sequenced was PBMCs. Every receptor here comes from a man younger than 35 in good health and CMV-seropositive. CDR3s include the opening cysteine and the closing phenylalanine or tryptophan. Expanded clones get a size class; other rows say once, few or many, or leave the size out.

j_call v_call clone_size cdr3_aa
TRBJ2-6 TRBV9 . CASSTSYPRVSGANGLTF
TRBJ2-2 TRBV19 . CASSTGQVTTGELFF
TRBJ2-7 TRBV27 few CASSSLLTGGNEQYF
TRBJ1-1 TRBV18 . CASSPIAGGMNTEAFF
TRBJ2-7 TRBV10-3 once CASREGEYEQYF
TRBJ1-2 TRBV6-5 . CASSYRSTGVGYGYTF
TRBJ1-3 TRBV10-2 . CASLDGSSGNTIYF
TRBJ2-1 TRBV7-2 few CASSPSGGGIYEQFF
TRBJ1-2 TRBV30 . CAWMGGWINYGYTF
TRBJ2-7 TRBV2 . CASSETSGPTYEQYF
TRBJ2-1 TRBV19 . CASSVLAGDSSYNEQFF
TRBJ1-5 TRBV10-2 . CASSVGGGNQPQHF
TRBJ1-1 TRBV27 . CASSPTHRGGDTEAFF
TRBJ1-2 TRBV5-1 . CASSLAGQTRGNYGYTF
TRBJ2-7 TRBV29-1 . CSVDGQGPYEQYF
TRBJ2-5 TRBV6-5 . CASSYSLGRVQETQYF
TRBJ2-5 TRBV6-6 . CASSYDGDQETQYF
TRBJ2-1 TRBV14 . CASSQDPAGAYNEQFF